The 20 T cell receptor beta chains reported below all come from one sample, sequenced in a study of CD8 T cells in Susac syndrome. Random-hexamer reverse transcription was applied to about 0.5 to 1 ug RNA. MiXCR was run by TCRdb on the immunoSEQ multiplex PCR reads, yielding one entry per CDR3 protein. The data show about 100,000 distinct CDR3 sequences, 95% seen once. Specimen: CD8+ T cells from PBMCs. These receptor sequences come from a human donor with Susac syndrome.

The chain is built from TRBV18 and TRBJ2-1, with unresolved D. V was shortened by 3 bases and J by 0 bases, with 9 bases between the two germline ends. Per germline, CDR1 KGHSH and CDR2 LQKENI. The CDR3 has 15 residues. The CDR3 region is CASSPDIVSYNEQFF. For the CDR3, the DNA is TGTGCCAGCTCACCCGACATTGTCTCCTACAATGAGCAGTTCTTC.

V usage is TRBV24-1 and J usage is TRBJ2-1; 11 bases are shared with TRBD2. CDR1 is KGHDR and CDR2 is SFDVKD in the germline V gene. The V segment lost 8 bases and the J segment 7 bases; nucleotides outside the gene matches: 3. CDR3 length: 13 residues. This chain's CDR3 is CATMPSGRNEQFF. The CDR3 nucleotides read TGTGCCACCATGCCTAGCGGGAGGAATGAGCAGTTCTTC.

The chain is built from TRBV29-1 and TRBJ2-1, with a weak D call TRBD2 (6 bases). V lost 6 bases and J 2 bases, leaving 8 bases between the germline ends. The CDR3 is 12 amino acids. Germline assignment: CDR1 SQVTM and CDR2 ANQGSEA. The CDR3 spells CSVGGTYNEQFF. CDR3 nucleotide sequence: TGCAGCGTCGGGGGAACCTACAATGAGCAGTTCTTC.

DNA for the CDR3: TGTGCCAGCAGCCTTACAGGGGCAGGGTTTGACGAGCAGTACTTC. Its protein product is CASSLTGAGFDEQYF. V is TRBV9 and J is TRBJ2-7; 7 bases align to TRBD1. The germline V gene encodes CDR1 SGDLS and CDR2 YYNGEE. The CDR3 is made up of 15 amino acids. The ends lost 4 bases at V and 5 bases at J; junction bases unmatched: 12.

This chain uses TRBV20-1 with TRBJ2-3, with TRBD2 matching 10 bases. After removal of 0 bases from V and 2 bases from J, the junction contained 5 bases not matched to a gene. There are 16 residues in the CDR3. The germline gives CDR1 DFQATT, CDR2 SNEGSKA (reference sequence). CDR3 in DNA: TGCAGTGCTAGAGACGGGCTAGCGGGGGACACAGATACGCAGTATTTT. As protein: CSARDGLAGDTDTQYF.

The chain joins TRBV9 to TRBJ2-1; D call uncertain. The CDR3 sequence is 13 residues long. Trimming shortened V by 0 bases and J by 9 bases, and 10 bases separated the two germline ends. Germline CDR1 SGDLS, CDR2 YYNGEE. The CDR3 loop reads CASSVGGVGEQFF. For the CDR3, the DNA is TGTGCCAGCAGCGTAGGGGGTGTAGGTGAGCAGTTCTTC.

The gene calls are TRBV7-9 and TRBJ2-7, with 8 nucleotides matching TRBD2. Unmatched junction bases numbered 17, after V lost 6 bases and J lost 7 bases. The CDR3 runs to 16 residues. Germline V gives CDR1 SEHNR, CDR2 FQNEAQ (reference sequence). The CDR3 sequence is CASRPPGGALEGEQYF. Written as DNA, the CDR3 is TGTGCCAGCAGGCCCCCGGGGGGGGCCCTAGAGGGGGAGCAGTACTTC.

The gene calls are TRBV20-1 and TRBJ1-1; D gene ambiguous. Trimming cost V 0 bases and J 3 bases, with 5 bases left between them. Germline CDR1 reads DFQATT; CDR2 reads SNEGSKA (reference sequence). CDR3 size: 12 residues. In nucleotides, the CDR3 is TGCAGTGCTAGAGAGAAGGACACTGAAGCTTTCTTT. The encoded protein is CSAREKDTEAFF.

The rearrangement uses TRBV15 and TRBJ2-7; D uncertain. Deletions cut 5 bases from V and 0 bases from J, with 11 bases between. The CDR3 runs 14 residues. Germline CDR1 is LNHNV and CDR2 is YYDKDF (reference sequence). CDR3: CATSSPESSYEQYF. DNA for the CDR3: TGTGCCACCAGCTCGCCTGAGAGCTCCTACGAGCAGTACTTC.

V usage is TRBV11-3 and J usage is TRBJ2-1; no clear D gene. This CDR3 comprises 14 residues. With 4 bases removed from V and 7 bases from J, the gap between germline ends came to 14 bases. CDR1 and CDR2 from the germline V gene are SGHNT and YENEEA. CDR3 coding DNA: TGTGCCAGCAGCTATAGTGGCGTCTCGAATGAGCAGTTCTTC. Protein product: CASSYSGVSNEQFF.

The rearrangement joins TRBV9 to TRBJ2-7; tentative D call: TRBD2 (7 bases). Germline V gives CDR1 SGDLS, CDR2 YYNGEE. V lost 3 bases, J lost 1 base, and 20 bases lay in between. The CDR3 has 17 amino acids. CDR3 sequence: CASSEGPQGRGSYEQYF. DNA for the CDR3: TGTGCCAGCAGCGAGGGGCCCCAGGGGAGGGGGTCCTACGAGCAGTACTTC.

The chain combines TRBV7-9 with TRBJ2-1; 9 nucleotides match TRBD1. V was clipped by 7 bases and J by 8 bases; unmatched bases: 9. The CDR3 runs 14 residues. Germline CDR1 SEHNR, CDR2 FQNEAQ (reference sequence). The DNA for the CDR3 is TGTGCCAGCATTAAGGACAGGGGTTTCGATGAGCAGTTCTTC. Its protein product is CASIKDRGFDEQFF.

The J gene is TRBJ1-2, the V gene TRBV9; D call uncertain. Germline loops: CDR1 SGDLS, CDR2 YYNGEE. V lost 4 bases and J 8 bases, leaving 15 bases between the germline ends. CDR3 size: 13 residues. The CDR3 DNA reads TGTGCCAGCAGCCCCCGCCTAGAGGCCGGCTACACCTTC. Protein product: CASSPRLEAGYTF.

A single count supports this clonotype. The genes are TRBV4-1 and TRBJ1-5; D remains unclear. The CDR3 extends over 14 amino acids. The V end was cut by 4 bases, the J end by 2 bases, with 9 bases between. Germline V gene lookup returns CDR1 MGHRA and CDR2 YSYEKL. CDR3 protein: CASSPRMGNQPQHF. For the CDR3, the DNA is TGCGCCAGCAGCCCAAGGATGGGCAATCAGCCCCAGCATTTT.

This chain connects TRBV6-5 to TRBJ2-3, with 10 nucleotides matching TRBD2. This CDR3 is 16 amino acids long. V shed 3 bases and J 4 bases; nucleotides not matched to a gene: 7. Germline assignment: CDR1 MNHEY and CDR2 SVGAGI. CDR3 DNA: TGTGCCAGCAGTTATGAAGCAGGGACTAGCGCAGATACGCAGTATTTT. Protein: CASSYEAGTSADTQYF.

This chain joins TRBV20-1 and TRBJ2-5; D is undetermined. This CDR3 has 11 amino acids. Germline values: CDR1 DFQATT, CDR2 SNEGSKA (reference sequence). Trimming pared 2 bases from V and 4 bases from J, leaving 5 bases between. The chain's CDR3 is CSARPTETQYF. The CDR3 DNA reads TGCAGTGCTAGACCCACAGAGACCCAGTACTTC.

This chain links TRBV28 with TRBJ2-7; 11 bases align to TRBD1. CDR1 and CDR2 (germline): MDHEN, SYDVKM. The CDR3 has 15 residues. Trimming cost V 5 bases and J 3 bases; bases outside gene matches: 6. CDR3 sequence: CASSLVGQGDYEQYF. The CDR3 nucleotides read TGTGCCAGCAGTCTTGTGGGACAGGGGGACTACGAGCAGTACTTC.

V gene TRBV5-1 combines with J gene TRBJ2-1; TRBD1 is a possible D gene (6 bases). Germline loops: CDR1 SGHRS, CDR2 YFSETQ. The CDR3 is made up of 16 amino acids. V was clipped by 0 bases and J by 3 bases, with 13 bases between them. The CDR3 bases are TGCGCCAGCAGCTTGGTTTGGACAGATAGCTACAATGAGCAGTTCTTC. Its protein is CASSLVWTDSYNEQFF.

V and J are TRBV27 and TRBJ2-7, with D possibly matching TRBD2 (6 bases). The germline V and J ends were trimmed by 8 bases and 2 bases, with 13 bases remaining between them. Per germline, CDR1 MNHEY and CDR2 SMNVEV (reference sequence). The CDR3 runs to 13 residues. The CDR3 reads CASAAGLPYEQYF. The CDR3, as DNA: TGTGCCAGCGCCGCGGGGCTCCCCTACGAGCAGTACTTC.

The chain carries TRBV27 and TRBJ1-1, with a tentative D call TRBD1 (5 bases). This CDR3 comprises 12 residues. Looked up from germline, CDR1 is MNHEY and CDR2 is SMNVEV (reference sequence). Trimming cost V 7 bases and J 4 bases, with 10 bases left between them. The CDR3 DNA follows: TGTGCCAGCAAGACGGGGGGCACTGAAGCTTTCTTT. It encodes CASKTGGTEAFF.